This T cell receptor beta chain was identified during a study of human T cells and chemical hapten exposure (dated by TCRdb to about 2021). About the study as a whole: For sensitization, 2% DPC in acetone was applied to a roughly 2 cm by roughly 2 cm area of upper inner arm skin. Blood samples were taken from patients before sensitization (week 0) and then at 2, 6 and about 24 weeks after DPC sensitization. This study followed changes in the peripheral blood TCR repertoire in vivo during primary and secondary sensitization of alopecia patients to the hapten diphenylcyclopropenone (DPC). Libraries were pooled for sequencing, and per-sample TCR yields varied mainly because of small differences in library volumes within the pool. Throughout the study period of about 22 weeks, patients also received therapeutic DPC doses to the scalp every week. Patch testing was done on the upper back using Finn chambers containing 0.01% DPC, and results were scored after 6 days according to International Contact Dermatitis Research Group standards. The mostly female patient cohort included alopecia areata with under or over 50% scalp involvement, alopecia totalis and alopecia universalis. Roughly 30 alopecia patients provided blood for TCR sequencing at one to four time points (pre-sensitization, 2, 6 and 24 weeks).

For this clonotype: Its antigen is unknown. A read error may explain this, as a much larger clone is one base away.

The germline V gene gives CDR1 as ENHRY and CDR2 as SYGVKD. The CDR3 contains 14 residues, cysteine and phenylalanine counted. CDR3 DNA is the only sequence kept; it has 42 bases, read in frame from the first base. What the study reported, not specific to this receptor: DPC sensitization did not change the number of TCRs with a frequency above 1 in 1000, and there was no evidence of changes in global repertoire structure. All patients had alopecia, a presumed autoimmune disease, so their immune response might differ from that of healthy individuals. Expanded TCRs formed significantly more large CDR3 similarity clusters than pre-sensitization or healthy control sets, consistent with antigen-driven responses. Patch test score was positively correlated with the number of PT1 expanded TCRs, with significance at thresholds 8, 16 and 32 but not at 4. After repeated subsampling, changes were observed in the strength of the expansion versus patch-test correlation and in the threshold at which the correlation became significant.

The time point label on this specimen signifies: pre-sensitization, week 0. The sample's treatment or condition, from its label and the paper: therapeutic diphenylcyclopropenone sensitization with weekly scalp DPC. At every patch-test visit, the blood draw took place before the patch test was put on. Patients were eligible if aged 18 to 70, diagnosed with alopecia and judged suitable for DPC therapy, and pregnant patients were excluded. Unfractionated whole blood was collected in Tempus Blood RNA tubes, and total RNA was extracted from that blood. The library was produced with RACE. Sequencing instrument: NextSeq 500. During library preparation, unique molecular identifiers were attached to individual cDNA molecules so that TCRs could be counted in a quantitative, reproducible way. For every blood RNA sample, sequencing covered both the TCR alpha and TCR beta chains. Concerning the study's data processing: The median number of TCRs per sample was roughly 98,000, ranging from about 20,000 to 750,000. V, J and CDR3 annotation of the TCR reads was performed with the Decombinator software suite. For the PS versus PT1 abundance plots, all samples were subsampled to the same number of TCRs (28,000). TCRs were defined as expanded if absent before sensitization and observed at least eight times at the 2-week time point. TCRdb handled the public reads itself, with Q25 trimming in fastp and clone calling in MiXCR, and kept productive beta chains. All rows with the same CDR3 protein become a single entry with the most common DNA and genes. The V and J calls reflect TCRdb's pipeline rather than the authors' work. The sample includes fewer than 350,000 distinct CDR3 sequences, with around 7% observed a single time. The ten largest make up around 1.2% of the sample.

This specimen was whole blood, taken in connection with sensitization to the hapten diphenylcyclopropenone (DPC). The sequence joins TRBV10-3 to TRBJ1-2, and 7 junction bases match TRBD1. This TCR was sampled from a man younger than 30 with alopecia areata. Some clones in this sample may be carry-over from other donors' samples. The DNA reads as follows: TGTGCCATCACCCCCCGACAGGGAAGTACTGGCTACATCTTC. Its coded protein is CAITPRQGSTGYIF.